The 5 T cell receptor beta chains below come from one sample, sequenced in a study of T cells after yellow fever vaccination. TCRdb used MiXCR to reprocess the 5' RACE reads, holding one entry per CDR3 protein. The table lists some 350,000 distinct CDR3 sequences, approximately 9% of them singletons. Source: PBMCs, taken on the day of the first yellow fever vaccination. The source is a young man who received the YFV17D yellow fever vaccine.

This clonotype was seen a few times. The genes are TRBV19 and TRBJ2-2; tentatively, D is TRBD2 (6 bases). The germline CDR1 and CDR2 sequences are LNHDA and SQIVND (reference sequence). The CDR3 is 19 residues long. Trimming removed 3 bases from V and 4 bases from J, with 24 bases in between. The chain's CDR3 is CASSITFLGGTDSTGELFF. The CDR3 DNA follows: TGTGCCAGTAGTATTACATTTTTGGGCGGGACCGATAGCACCGGGGAGCTGTTTTTT.

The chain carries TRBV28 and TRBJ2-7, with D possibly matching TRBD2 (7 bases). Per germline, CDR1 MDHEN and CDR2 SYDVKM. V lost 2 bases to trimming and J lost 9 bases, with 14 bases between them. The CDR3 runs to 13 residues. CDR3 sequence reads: CASSLAGAFGQYV. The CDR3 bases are TGTGCCAGCAGTTTAGCGGGGGCGTTTGGGCAGTACGTC.

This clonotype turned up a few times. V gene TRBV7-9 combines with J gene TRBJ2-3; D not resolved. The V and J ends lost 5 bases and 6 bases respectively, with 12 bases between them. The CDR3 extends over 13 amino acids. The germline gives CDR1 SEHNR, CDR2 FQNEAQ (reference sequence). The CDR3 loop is CASSPERWDTQYF. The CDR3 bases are TGTGCCAGCAGCCCCGAACGGTGGGATACGCAGTATTTT.

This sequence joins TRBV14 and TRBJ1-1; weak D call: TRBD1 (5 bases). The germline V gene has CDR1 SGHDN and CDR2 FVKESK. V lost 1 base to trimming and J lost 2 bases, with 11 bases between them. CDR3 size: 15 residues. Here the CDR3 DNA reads TGTGCCAGCAGCCAAGGGGGGACGGTCAACACTGAAGCTTTCTTT. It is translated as CASSQGGTVNTEAFF.

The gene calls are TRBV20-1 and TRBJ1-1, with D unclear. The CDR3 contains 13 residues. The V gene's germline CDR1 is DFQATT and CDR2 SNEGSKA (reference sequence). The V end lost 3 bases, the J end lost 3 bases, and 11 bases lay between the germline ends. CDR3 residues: CSASAEGDTEAFF. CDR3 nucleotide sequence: TGCAGTGCTAGCGCGGAGGGTGACACTGAAGCTTTCTTT.